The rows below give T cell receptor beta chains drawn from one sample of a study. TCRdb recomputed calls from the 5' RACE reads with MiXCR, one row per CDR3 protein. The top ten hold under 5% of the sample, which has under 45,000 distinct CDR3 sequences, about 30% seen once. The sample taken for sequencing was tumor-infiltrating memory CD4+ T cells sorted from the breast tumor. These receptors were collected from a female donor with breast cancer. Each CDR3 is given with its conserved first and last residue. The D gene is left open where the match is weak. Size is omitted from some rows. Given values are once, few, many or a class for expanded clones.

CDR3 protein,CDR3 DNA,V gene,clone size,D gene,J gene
CASSQGDYGYTF,TGCGCCAGCAGCCAAGGGGACTATGGCTACACCTTC,TRBV4-1,NA,NA,TRBJ1-2
CASSVFANKGISEQYF,TGTGCCAGCAGCGTATTCGCGAACAAGGGGATTTCCGAGCAGTACTTC,TRBV9,NA,NA,TRBJ2-7
CASSTTGIQKAQYF,TGTGCCAGCAGCACAACAGGAATCCAAAAGGCCCAGTACTTC,TRBV28,NA,NA,TRBJ2-5
CASSYGLAEVYEQYF,TGTGCCAGCAGTTACGGGCTAGCGGAGGTTTACGAGCAGTACTTC,TRBV6-5,many,TRBD2,TRBJ2-7
CASSVGTRDGETQYF,TGTGCCAGCAGCGTCGGGACCCGGGATGGGGAGACCCAGTACTTC,TRBV9,few,NA,TRBJ2-5
CASSLLTGGYEQYF,TGTGCCAGCAGCTTATTGACAGGGGGCTACGAGCAGTACTTC,TRBV7-9,many,TRBD1,TRBJ2-7
CASSLESGQQETQYF,TGTGCCAGCAGCTTAGAGTCCGGACAGCAAGAGACCCAGTACTTC,TRBV7-3,medium-sized,NA,TRBJ2-5
CASSQDLGAGTQYF,TGCGCCAGCAGCCAAGATCTTGGGGCCGGGACCCAGTACTTC,TRBV4-1,once,NA,TRBJ2-5
CASSYQGTRGTYEQYF,TGTGCCAGCAGTTATCAAGGGACCCGGGGGACCTACGAGCAGTACTTC,TRBV6-5,many,NA,TRBJ2-7
CASSFPGRAGVVAFF,TGTGCCAGCAGTTTTCCCGGACGCGCCGGCGTGGTGGCTTTCTTT,TRBV28,NA,NA,TRBJ1-1
CASSLGWGVPEAFF,TGTGCCAGCAGCTTAGGATGGGGGGTACCTGAAGCTTTCTTT,TRBV7-3,few,NA,TRBJ1-1
CSAEGQLAGGVEQFF,TGCAGCGCAGAAGGACAACTAGCGGGAGGTGTTGAGCAGTTCTTC,TRBV29-1,few,TRBD2,TRBJ2-1
CASSQGYLAGGQETQYF,TGCGCCAGCAGCCAAGGGTATCTAGCGGGGGGGCAAGAGACCCAGTACTTC,TRBV4-1,few,TRBD2,TRBJ2-5
CASSLMGSYEQYF,TGTGCCAGCAGCTTGATGGGCTCCTACGAGCAGTACTTC,TRBV7-3,NA,NA,TRBJ2-7
CASSTSGLSNEKLFF,TGTGCCAGCAGTACTAGCGGCCTGTCTAATGAAAAACTGTTTTTT,TRBV28,NA,NA,TRBJ1-4
CASSVDVSGANVLTF,TGCGCCAGCAGCGTGGACGTCTCTGGGGCCAACGTCCTGACTTTC,TRBV5-1,once,NA,TRBJ2-6
CASSLRGGLSSYNEQFF,TGTGCCAGCAGCCTTCGCGGGGGGCTTAGCTCCTACAATGAGCAGTTCTTC,TRBV7-2,few,TRBD2,TRBJ2-1
CASSRGAPGRNTEAFF,TGTGCCAGCAGCCGCGGGGCACCGGGGAGGAACACTGAAGCTTTCTTT,TRBV7-8,NA,NA,TRBJ1-1
CASSPGAGGHEQYF,TGCGCCAGCAGCCCCGGGGCAGGGGGGCACGAGCAGTACTTC,TRBV5-1,NA,NA,TRBJ2-7
CASSRGDRGGTEAFF,TGTGCCAGCAGCAGGGGGGACAGGGGAGGCACTGAAGCTTTCTTT,TRBV7-9,few,TRBD1,TRBJ1-1
CASSFLGSNYGYTF,TGTGCCAGCAGTTTCCTGGGGTCTAACTATGGCTACACCTTC,TRBV28,NA,NA,TRBJ1-2
CASSLWLAGGNEQFF,TGCGCCAGCAGCTTGTGGCTAGCGGGAGGAAATGAGCAGTTCTTC,TRBV5-1,NA,TRBD2,TRBJ2-1
CASSLMPASGGYNEQFF,TGTGCCAGCAGTTTAATGCCGGCTAGCGGGGGTTACAATGAGCAGTTCTTC,TRBV6-5,NA,TRBD2,TRBJ2-1
CASSLIGLVNTEAFF,TGTGCCAGCAGCTTAATTGGGTTGGTGAACACTGAAGCTTTCTTT,TRBV7-2,few,NA,TRBJ1-1
CASSLGRGSSYNEQFF,TGTGCCAGCAGCTTAGGGCGGGGGAGCTCCTACAATGAGCAGTTCTTC,TRBV7-9,NA,TRBD2,TRBJ2-1
CASSEGTGGFNYGYTF,TGTGCCAGCAGTGAGGGGACAGGGGGTTTCAACTATGGCTACACCTTC,TRBV27,once,TRBD1,TRBJ1-2